This T cell receptor (beta chain) was documented in a study of cytomegalovirus exposure and HLA in healthy donors. This PCR relied on a set of 60 Vbeta primers and 13 Jbeta primers. TCRdb's table, derived via immunoSEQ multiplex PCR, lists solely in-frame clones and lacks some. The sample includes approximately 38,000 clones, approximately 80% of them seen just once. In nominal health when sampled, donors likely had unrecorded immune exposures nonetheless. Study results and limitations: When analyzed later, a missense DCLRE1C variant was found to be linked to TCR beta V- and J-gene trimming. Earlier findings revealed that most TCR beta V segments proved productive either about 87% or about 30% of the time.

The V end lost 1 base, the J end lost 0 bases, and 9 bases lay between the germline ends. Germline V gene lookup returns CDR1 SGHTA and CDR2 FQGNSA. The CDR3 loop spans 15 amino acids. With regard to this clone: Its antigen remains unidentified.

The TCR was taken from a woman aged 18-35 years in good health and CMV-seropositive. J is TRBJ2-5 and V is TRBV7-2; D possibly corresponds to TRBD2 (6 bases). Sequencing was carried out using PBMCs. CDR3 bases: TGTGCCAGCAGCTTAGGCGGGACGTACCAAGAGACCCAGTACTTC. It yields the protein CASSLGGTYQETQYF.